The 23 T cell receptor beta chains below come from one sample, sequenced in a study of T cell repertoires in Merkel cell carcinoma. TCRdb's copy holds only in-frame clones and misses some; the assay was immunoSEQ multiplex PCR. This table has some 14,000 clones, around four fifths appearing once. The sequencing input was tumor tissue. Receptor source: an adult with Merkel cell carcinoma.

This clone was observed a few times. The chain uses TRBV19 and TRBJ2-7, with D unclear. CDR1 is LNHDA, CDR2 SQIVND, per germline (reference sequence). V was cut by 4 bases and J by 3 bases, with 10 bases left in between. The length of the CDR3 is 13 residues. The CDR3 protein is CASSTDIFYEQYF. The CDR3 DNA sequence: TGTGCCAGTAGTACCGACATTTTCTACGAGCAGTACTTC.

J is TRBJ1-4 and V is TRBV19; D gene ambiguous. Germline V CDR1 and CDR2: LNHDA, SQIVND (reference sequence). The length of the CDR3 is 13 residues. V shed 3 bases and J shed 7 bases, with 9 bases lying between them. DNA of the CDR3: TGTGCCAGTAGTATGGGAGTTGGTGAAAAACTGTTTTTT. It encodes CASSMGVGEKLFF.

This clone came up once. The CDR3 DNA reads TGTGCCAGCAGTTACTCGACTTACAATGAGCAGTTCTTC. Amino acids: CASSYSTYNEQFF. The chain recombines TRBV6-5 with TRBJ2-1; D call uncertain. The CDR3 covers 13 residues. Germline assignment: CDR1 MNHEY and CDR2 SVGAGI. V dropped 0 bases and J dropped 4 bases, with 4 bases sitting between them.

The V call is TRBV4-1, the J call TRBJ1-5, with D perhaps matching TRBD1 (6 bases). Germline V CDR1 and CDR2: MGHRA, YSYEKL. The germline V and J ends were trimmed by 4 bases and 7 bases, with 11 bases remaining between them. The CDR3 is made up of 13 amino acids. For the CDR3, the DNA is TGCGCCAGCAGCCTTAGGGGGGACCAGCCCCAGCATTTT. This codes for CASSLRGDQPQHF.

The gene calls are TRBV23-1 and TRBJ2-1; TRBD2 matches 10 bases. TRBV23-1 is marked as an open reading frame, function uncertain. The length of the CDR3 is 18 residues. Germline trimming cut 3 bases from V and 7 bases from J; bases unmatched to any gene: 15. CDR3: CASSHSPAGTSARNEQFF. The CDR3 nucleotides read TGCGCCAGCAGTCATTCCCCTGCCGGGACTAGCGCAAGAAATGAGCAGTTCTTC.

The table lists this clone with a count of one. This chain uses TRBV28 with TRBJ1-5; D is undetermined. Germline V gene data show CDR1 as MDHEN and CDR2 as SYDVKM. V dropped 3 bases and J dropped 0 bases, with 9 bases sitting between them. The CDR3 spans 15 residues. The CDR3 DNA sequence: TGTGCCAGCAGTTTGCGGACCGCTAGCAATCAGCCCCAGCATTTT. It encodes CASSLRTASNQPQHF.

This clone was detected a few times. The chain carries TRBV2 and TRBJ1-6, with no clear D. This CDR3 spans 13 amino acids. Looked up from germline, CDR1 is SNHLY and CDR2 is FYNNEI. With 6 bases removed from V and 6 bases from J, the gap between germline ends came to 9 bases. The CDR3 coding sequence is TGTGCCAGCAGCGGGTTGTTTAATTCACCCCTCCACTTT. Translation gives CASSGLFNSPLHF.

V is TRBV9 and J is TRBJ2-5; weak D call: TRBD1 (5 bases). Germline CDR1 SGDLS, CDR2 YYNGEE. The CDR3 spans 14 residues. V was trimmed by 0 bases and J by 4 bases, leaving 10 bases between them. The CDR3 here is CASSVGSQGETQYF. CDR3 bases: TGTGCCAGCAGCGTAGGTTCTCAGGGAGAGACCCAGTACTTC.

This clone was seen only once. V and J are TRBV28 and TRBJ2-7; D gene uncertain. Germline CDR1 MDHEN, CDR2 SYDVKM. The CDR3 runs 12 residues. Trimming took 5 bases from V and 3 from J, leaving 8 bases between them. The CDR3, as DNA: TGTGCCAGCAGTCCTTCCTACTACGAGCAGTACTTC. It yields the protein CASSPSYYEQYF.

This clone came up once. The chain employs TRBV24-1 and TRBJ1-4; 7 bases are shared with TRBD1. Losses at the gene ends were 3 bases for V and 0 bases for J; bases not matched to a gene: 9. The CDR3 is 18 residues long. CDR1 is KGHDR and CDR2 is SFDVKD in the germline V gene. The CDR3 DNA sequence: TGTGCCACCAGTGATCAAACGGTAACAGGGGCAACTAATGAAAAACTGTTTTTT. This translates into CATSDQTVTGATNEKLFF.

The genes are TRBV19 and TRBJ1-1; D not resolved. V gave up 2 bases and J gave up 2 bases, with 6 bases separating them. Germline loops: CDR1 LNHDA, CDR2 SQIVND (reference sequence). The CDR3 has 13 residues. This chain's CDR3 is CASSINGNTEAFF. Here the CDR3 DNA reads TGTGCCAGTAGTATAAATGGTAACACTGAAGCTTTCTTT.

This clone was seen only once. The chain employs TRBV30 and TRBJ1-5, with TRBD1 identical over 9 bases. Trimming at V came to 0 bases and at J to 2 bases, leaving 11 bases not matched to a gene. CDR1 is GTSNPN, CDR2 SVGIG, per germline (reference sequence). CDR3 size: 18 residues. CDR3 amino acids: CAWSVKRTGDSGNQPQHF. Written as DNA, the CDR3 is TGTGCCTGGAGTGTAAAAAGGACAGGGGACAGTGGCAATCAGCCCCAGCATTTT.

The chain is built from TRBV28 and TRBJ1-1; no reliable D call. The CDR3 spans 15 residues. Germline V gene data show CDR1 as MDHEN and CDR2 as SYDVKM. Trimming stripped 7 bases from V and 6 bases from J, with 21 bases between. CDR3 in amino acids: CASIHSVLARPEAFF. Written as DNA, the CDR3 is TGTGCCAGCATTCATTCGGTTCTAGCCAGGCCTGAAGCTTTCTTT.

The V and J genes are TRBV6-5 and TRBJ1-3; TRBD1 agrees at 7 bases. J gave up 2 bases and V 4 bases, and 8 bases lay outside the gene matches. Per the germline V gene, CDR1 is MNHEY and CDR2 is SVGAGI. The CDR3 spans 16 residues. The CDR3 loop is CASSSLTTGPGNTIYF. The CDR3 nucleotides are TGTGCCAGCAGTTCCCTGACGACAGGGCCTGGAAACACCATATATTTT.

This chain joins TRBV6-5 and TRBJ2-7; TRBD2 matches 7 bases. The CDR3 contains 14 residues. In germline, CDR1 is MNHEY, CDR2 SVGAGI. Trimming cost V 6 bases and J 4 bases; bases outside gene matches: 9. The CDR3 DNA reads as TGTGCCAGCAGAGGCAGCGGGGCTGAGTACGAGCAGTACTTC. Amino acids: CASRGSGAEYEQYF.

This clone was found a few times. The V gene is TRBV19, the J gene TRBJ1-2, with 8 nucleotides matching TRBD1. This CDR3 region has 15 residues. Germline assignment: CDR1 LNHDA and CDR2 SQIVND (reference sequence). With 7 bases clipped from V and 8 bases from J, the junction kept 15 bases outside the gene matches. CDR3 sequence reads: CASKLSRGLLFGYTF. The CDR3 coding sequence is TGTGCCAGTAAGCTCAGCAGGGGGCTTTTGTTCGGCTACACCTTC.

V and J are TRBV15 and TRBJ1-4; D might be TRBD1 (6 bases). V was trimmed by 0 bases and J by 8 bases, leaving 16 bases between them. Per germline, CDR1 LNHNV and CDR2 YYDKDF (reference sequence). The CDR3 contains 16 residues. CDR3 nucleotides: TGTGCCACCAGCAGAGATTCGGGCAGGGGTAGCGAAAAACTGTTTTTT. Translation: CATSRDSGRGSEKLFF.

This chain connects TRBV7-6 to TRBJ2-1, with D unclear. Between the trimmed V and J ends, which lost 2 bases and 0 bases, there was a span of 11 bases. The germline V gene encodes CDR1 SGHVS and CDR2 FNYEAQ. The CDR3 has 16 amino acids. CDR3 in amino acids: CASSLKLTSSYNEQFF. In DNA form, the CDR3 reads TGTGCCAGCAGCTTAAAGCTCACGAGCTCCTACAATGAGCAGTTCTTC.

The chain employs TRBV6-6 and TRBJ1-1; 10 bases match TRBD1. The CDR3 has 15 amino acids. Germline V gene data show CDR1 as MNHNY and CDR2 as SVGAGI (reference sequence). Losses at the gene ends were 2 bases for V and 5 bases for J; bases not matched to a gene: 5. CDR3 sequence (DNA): TGTGCCAGCAGTTACCCTGGACAGGGGGAGACTGAAGCTTTCTTT. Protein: CASSYPGQGETEAFF.

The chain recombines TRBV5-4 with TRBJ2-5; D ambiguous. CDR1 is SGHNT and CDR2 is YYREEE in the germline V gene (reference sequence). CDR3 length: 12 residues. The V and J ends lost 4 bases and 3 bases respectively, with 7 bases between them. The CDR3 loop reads CASSVGEETQYF. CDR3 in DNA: TGTGCCAGCAGCGTCGGCGAAGAGACCCAGTACTTC.

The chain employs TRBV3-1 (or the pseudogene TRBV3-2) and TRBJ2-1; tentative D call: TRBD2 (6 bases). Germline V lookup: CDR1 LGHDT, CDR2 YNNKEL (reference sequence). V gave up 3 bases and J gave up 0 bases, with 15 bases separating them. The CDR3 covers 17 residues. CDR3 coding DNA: TGTGCCAGCAGCCAGGGCATCCTAGCGAGCTCCTACAATGAGCAGTTCTTC. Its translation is CASSQGILASSYNEQFF.

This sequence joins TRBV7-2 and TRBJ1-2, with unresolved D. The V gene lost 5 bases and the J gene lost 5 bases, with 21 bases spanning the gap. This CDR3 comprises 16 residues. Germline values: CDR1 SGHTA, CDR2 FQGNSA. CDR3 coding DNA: TGTGCCAGCAGCGCTAAGGCCCGGGATTCCCTTTATGGCTACACCTTC. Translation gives CASSAKARDSLYGYTF.

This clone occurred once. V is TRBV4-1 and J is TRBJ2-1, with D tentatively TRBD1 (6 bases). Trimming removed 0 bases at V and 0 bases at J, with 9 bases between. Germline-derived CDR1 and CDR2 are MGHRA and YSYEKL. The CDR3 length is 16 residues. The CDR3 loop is CASSQDRGHSYNEQFF. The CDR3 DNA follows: TGCGCCAGCAGCCAAGACCGGGGACACTCCTACAATGAGCAGTTCTTC.